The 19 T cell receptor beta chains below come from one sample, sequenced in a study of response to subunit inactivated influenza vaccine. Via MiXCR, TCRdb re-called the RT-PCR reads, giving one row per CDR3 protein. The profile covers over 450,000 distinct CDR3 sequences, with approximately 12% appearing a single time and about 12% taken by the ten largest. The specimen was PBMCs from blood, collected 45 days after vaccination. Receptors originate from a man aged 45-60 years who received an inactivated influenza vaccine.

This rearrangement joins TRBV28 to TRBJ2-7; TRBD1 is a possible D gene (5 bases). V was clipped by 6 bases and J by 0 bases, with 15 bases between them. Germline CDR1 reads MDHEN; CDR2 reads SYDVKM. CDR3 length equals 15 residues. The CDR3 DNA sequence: TGTGCCAGCAGGACCACAGGCACCAGCTCCTACGAGCAGTACTTC. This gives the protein CASRTTGTSSYEQYF.

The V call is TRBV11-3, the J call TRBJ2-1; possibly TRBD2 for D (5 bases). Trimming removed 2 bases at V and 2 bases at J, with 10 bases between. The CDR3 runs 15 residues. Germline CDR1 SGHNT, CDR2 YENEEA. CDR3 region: CASSLQSGAYNEQFF. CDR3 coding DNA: TGTGCCAGCAGCTTACAAAGCGGAGCCTACAATGAGCAGTTCTTC.

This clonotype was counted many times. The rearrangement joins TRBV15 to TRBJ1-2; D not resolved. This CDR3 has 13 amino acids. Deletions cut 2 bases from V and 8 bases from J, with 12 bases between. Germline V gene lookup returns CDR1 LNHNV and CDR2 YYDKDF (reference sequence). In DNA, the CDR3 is TGTGCCACCAGCAGACAAAATTACGGGGGCTACACCTTC. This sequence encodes CATSRQNYGGYTF.

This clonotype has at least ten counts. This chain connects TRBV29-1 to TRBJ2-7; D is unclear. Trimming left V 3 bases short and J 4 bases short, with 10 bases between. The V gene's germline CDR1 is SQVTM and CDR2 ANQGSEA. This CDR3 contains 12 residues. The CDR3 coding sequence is TGCAGCGTTGAGGCTGGGATGTACGAGCAGTACTTC. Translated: CSVEAGMYEQYF.

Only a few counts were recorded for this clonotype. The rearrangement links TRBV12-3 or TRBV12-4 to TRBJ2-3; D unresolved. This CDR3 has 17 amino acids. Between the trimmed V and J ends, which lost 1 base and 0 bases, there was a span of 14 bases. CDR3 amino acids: CASSLGQNWASTDTQYF. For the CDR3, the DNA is TGTGCCAGCAGTTTAGGCCAGAACTGGGCTAGCACAGATACGCAGTATTTT.

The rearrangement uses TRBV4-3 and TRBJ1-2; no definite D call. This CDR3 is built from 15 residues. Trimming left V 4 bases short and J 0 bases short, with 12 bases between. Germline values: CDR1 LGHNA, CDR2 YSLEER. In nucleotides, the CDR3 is TGCGCCAGCAGCCCTCGAAGGGTACCTAACTATGGCTACACCTTC. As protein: CASSPRRVPNYGYTF.

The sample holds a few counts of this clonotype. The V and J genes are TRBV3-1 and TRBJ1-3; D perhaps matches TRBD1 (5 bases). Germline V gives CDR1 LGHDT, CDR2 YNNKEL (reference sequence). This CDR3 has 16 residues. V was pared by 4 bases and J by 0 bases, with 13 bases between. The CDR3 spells CASSPSGTVSGNTIYF. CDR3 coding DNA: TGTGCCAGCAGCCCCTCCGGGACGGTCTCTGGAAACACCATATATTTT.

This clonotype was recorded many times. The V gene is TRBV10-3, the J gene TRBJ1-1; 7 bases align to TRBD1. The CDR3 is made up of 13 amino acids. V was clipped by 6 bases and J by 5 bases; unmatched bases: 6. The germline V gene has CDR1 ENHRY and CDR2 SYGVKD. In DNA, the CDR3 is TGTGCCATCAGGAGGGAGGGGGCGACTGAAGCTTTCTTT. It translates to CAIRREGATEAFF.

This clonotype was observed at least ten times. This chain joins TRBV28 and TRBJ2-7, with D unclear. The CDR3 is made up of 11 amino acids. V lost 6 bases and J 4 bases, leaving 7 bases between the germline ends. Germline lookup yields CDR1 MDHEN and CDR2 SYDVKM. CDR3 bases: TGTGCCAGCAGCCCCGAATACGAGCAGTACTTC. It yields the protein CASSPEYEQYF.

The CDR3 is CSARDPGGGYTQYF. The CDR3 coding sequence is TGCAGTGCTAGAGATCCAGGAGGAGGCTATACGCAGTATTTT. V gene TRBV20-1 combines with J gene TRBJ2-3; D possibly corresponds to TRBD2 (5 bases). CDR1 is DFQATT, CDR2 SNEGSKA, per germline (reference sequence). V was trimmed by 0 bases and J by 7 bases, leaving 14 bases between them. This CDR3 has 14 amino acids.

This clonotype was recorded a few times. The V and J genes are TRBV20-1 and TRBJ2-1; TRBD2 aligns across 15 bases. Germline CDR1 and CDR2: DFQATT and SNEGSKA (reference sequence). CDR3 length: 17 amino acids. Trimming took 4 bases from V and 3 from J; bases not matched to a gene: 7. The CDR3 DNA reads TGCAGTGCTACACCAGGACTAGCGGGGGGGGTCTACAATGAGCAGTTCTTC. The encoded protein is CSATPGLAGGVYNEQFF.

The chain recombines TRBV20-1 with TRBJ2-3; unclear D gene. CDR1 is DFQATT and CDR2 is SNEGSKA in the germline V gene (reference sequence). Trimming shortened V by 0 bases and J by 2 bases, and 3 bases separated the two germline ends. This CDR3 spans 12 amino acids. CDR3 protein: CSARENTDTQYF. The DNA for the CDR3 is TGCAGTGCTAGAGAGAACACAGATACGCAGTATTTT.

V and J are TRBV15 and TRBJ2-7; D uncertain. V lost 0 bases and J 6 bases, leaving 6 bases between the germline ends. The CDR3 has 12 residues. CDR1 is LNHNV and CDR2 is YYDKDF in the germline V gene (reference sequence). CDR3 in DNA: TGTGCCACCAGCAGAGATCGTACCGAGCAGTACTTC. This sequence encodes CATSRDRTEQYF.

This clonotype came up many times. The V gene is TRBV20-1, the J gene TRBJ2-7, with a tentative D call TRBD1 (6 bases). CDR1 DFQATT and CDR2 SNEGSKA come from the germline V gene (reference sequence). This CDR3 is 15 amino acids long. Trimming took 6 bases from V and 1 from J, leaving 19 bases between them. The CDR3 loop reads CSATTFNRASYEQYF. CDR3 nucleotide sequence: TGCAGTGCCACAACATTCAACAGGGCTTCCTACGAGCAGTACTTC.

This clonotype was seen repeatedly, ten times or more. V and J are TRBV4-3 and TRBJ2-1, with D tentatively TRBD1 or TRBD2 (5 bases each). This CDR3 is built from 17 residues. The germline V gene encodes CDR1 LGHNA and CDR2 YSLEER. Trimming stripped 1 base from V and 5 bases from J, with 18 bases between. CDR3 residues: CASSQAWGLGTHNEQFF. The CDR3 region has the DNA TGCGCCAGCAGCCAAGCCTGGGGCCTTGGGACCCACAATGAGCAGTTCTTC.

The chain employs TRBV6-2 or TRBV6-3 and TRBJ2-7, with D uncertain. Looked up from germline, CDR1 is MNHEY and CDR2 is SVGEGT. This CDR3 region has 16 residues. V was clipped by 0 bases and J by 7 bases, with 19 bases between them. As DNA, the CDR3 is TGTGCCAGCAGTTACTCGTCTGGCAGTTCACCCTGGGAGCAGTACTTC. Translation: CASSYSSGSSPWEQYF.

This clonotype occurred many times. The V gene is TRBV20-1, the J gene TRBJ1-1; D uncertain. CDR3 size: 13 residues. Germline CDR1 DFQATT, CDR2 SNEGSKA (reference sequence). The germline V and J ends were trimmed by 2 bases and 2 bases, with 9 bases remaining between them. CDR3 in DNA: TGCAGTGCTAGAAGGCAGTCTAACACTGAAGCTTTCTTT. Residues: CSARRQSNTEAFF.

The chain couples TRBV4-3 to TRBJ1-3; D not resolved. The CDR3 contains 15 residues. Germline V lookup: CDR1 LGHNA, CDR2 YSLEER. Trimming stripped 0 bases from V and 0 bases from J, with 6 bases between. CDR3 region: CASSQDHNSGNTIYF. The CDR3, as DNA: TGCGCCAGCAGCCAAGACCACAACTCTGGAAACACCATATATTTT.

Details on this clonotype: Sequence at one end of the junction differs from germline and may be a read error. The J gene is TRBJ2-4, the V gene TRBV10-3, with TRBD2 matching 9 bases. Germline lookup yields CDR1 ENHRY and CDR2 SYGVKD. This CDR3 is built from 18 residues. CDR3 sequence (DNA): TGTGCCATCAGTGAGTCGAGGGATCTAGCGGGGACCAAAAACATTCATTACTTC. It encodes CAISESRDLAGTKNIHYF.